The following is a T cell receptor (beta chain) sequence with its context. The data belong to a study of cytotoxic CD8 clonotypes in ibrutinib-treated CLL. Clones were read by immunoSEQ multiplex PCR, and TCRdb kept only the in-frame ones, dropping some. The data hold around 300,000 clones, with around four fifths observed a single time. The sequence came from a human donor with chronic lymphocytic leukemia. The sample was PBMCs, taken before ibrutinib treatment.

As DNA, the CDR3 is TGTGCCAGTAGTATAGAGCCGTATGGCTACACCTTC. Its translation is CASSIEPYGYTF. This rearrangement joins TRBV19 to TRBJ1-2; the D is unclear. Deletions cut 0 bases from V and 5 bases from J, with 4 bases between. Germline CDR1 and CDR2: LNHDA and SQIVND (reference sequence). The CDR3 runs to 12 residues.